Given below is one T cell receptor beta chain in context. As yet, its antigen is unknown. This sample is part of a study of T cell responses to AZD1222 COVID-19 vaccine. Study in general: Second-dose timings of about 4 or about 12 weeks were pooled. Study conclusions and caveats: Donors skewed white British and female; clonal diversity was possibly underestimated.

The method was immunoSEQ multiplex PCR; TCRdb's version includes in-frame clones alone and lacks a portion of them. Of 130,000 to 150,000 clones listed, about 91% are singletons. Deletions cut 6 bases from V and 5 bases from J, with 10 bases between. CDR1 is SNHLY, CDR2 FYNNEI, per germline. This CDR3 is 12 amino acids long. The specimen was peripheral blood, collected on day 0 of AZD1222 vaccination. This chain uses TRBV2 with TRBJ2-5; D call uncertain. This sequence was found in an adult in good health. The CDR3 region has the DNA TGTGCCAGCAGGGTCAGTGGGGAGACCCAGTACTTC. Residues: CASRVSGETQYF.